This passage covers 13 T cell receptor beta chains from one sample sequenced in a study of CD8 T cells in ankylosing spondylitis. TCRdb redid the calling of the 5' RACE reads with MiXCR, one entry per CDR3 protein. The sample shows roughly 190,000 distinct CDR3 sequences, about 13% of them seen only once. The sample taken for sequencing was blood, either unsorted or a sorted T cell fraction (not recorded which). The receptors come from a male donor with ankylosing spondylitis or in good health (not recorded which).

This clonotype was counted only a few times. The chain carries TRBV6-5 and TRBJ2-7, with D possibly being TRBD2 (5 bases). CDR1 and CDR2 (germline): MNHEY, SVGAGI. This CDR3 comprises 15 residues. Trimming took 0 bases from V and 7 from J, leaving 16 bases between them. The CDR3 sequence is CASSYSAGPSREQYF. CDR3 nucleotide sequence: TGTGCCAGCAGTTACTCCGCGGGTCCTTCCCGGGAGCAGTACTTC.

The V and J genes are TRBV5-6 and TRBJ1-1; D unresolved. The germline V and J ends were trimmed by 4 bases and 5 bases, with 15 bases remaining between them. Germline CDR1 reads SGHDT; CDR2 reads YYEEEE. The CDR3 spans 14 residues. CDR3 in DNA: TGTGCCAGCAGCCCTCAAGGAGTGGAGACTGAAGCTTTCTTT. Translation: CASSPQGVETEAFF.

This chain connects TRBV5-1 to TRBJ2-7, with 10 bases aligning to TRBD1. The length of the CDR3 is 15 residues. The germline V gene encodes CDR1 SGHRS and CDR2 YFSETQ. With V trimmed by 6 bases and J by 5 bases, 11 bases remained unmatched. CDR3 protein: CASKPGTGVIHEQYF. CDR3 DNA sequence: TGCGCCAGCAAACCCGGGACAGGGGTAATCCACGAGCAGTACTTC.

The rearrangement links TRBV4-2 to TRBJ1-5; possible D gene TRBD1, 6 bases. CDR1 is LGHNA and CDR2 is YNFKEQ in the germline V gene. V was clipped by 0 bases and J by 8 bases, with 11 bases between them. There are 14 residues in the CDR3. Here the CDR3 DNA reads TGTGCCAGCAGCCAAGAAAGGGGGATCGAGCCCCAGCATTTT. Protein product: CASSQERGIEPQHF.

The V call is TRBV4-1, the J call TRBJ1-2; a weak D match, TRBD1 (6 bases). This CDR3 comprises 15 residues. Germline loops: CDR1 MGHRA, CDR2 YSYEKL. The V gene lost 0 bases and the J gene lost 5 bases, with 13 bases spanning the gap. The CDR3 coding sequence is TGCGCCAGCAGCCAAGATGTAGGGGGGGTATATGGCTACACCTTC. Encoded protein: CASSQDVGGVYGYTF.

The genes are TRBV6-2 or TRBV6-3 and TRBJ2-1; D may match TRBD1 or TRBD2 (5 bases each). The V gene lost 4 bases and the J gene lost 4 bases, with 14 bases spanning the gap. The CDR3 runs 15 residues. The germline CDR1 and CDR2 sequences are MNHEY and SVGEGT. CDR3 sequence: CASSLGDPPYNEQFF. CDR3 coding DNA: TGTGCCAGCAGTTTAGGGGACCCCCCTTACAATGAGCAGTTCTTC.

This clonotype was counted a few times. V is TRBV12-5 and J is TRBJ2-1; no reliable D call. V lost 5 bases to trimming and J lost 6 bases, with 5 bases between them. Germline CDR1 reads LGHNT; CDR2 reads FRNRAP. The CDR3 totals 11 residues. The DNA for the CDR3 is TGTGCTAGTGGTCAACTCAATGAGCAGTTCTTC. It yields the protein CASGQLNEQFF.

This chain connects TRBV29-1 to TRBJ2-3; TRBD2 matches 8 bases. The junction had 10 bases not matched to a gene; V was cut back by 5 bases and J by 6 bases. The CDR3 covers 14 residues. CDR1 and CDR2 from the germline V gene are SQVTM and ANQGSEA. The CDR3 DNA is TGCAGCGTTTTGGGACTAGGGGCCGGGGATACGCAGTATTTT. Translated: CSVLGLGAGDTQYF.

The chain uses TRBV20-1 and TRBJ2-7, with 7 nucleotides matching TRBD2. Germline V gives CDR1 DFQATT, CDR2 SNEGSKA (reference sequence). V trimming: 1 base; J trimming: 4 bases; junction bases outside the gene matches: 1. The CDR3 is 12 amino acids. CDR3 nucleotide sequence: TGCAGTGCTAGAGGGGGGGGGTACGAGCAGTACTTC. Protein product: CSARGGGYEQYF.

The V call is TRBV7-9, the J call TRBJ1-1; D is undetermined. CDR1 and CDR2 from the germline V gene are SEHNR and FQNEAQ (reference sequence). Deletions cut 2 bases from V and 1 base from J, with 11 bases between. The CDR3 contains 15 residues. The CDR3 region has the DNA TGTGCCAGCAGCTTAAGTCTTGGCGGGAACACTGAAGCTTTCTTT. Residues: CASSLSLGGNTEAFF.

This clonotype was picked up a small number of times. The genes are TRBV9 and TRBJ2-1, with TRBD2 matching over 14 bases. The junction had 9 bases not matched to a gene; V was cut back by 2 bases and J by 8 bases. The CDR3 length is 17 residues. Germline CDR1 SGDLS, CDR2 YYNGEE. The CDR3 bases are TGTGCCAGCAGCGTCGGACTAGCGGGAGGCCCACGGGATGAGCAGTTCTTC. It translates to CASSVGLAGGPRDEQFF.

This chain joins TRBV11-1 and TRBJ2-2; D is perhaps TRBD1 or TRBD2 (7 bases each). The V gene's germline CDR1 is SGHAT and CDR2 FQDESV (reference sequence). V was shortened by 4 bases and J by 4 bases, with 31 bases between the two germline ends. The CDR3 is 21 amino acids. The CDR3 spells CASSYRYRIPGQRDTTGELFF. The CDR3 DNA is TGTGCCAGCAGCTACCGCTACCGAATCCCGGGACAGCGGGACACCACCGGGGAGCTGTTTTTT.

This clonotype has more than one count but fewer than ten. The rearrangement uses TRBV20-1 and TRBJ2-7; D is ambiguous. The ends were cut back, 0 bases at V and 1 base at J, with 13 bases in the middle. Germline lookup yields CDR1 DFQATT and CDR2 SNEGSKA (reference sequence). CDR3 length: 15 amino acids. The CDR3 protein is CSARDLVGLSYEQYF. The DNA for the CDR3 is TGCAGTGCTAGAGATCTCGTGGGATTGTCCTACGAGCAGTACTTC.